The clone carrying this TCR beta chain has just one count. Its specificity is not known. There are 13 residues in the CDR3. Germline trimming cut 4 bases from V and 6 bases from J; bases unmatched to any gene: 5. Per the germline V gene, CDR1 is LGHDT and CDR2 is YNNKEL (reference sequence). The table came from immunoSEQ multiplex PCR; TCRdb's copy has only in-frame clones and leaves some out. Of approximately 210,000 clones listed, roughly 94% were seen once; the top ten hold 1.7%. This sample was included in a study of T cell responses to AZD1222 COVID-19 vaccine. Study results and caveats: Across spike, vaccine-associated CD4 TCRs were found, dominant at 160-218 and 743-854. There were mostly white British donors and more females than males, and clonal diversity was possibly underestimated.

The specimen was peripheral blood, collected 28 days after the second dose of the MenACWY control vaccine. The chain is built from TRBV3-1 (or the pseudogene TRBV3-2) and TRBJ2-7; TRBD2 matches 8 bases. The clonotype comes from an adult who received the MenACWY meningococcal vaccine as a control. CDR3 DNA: TGTGCCAGCAGCCTTAGCGGGGTCGCCGAGCAGTACTTC. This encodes CASSLSGVAEQYF.